One and the same sample provided the 30 T cell receptor beta chains below, sequenced in a study of radiotherapy plus CTLA-4 blockade in lung cancer. Produced via immunoSEQ multiplex PCR; TCRdb's table is partial and in-frame only. The sample yields 55,000 to 65,000 clones, less than 85% seen once. The material was peripheral blood, obtained from a patient treated with radiotherapy plus ipilimumab. All receptors come from a human donor with non-small cell lung cancer who had a complete response to radiotherapy plus ipilimumab.

V gene TRBV4-1 combines with J gene TRBJ1-5; maybe TRBD1 (5 bases). V dropped 3 bases and J dropped 9 bases, with 15 bases sitting between them. There are 14 residues in the CDR3. Germline CDR1 and CDR2: MGHRA and YSYEKL. The CDR3 DNA follows: TGCGCCAGCAGCCACCAACAGGAGGGGCGGCCCCAGCATTTT. Translating it yields CASSHQQEGRPQHF.

This rearrangement joins TRBV28 to TRBJ2-7; 15 bases match TRBD2. The germline CDR1 and CDR2 sequences are MDHEN and SYDVKM. V lost 2 bases and J lost 8; bases outside the gene matches: 19. The CDR3 is 20 amino acids. The DNA for the CDR3 is TGTGCCAGCAGTTTACTCACGACAGGGATAAGGACTAGCGGGAGGGCGAAGCAGTACTTC. Translating gives CASSLLTTGIRTSGRAKQYF.

About this clone: Germline and junction disagree at one end, which may indicate a read error. The chain joins TRBV18 to TRBJ1-2, with D possibly being TRBD1 (6 bases). The CDR3 has 12 amino acids. Germline CDR1 and CDR2: KGHSH and LQKENI. CDR3 sequence reads: CASSPPGHLRAF. CDR3 in DNA: TGTGCCAGCTCACCCCCGGGACACTTGCGGGCTTTC.

The V and J genes are TRBV10-3 and TRBJ2-7, with TRBD1 matching over 7 bases. This CDR3 region has 15 residues. Trimming at V came to 2 bases and at J to 1 base, leaving 5 bases not matched to a gene. Germline V gene lookup returns CDR1 ENHRY and CDR2 SYGVKD. DNA for the CDR3: TGTGCCATCAGTGAGCCTTACAGGGGTTCCTACGAGCAGTACTTC. This codes for CAISEPYRGSYEQYF.

This clone turned up a few times. The genes are TRBV6-6 and TRBJ1-1; D is perhaps TRBD1 (5 bases). The CDR3 has 15 residues. The germline V gene has CDR1 MNHNY and CDR2 SVGAGI (reference sequence). Trimming stripped 7 bases from V and 0 bases from J, with 15 bases between. The CDR3 bases are TGTGCCAGCACCCCAGGGTCCCCTATGAACACTGAAGCTTTCTTT. It encodes CASTPGSPMNTEAFF.

This clone was recorded a few times. The J gene is TRBJ2-2, the V gene TRBV29-1; D not resolved. Germline V gene sequence: CDR1 SQVTM, CDR2 ANQGSEA. The CDR3 has 16 residues. Between the trimmed V and J ends, which lost 0 bases and 0 bases, there was a span of 11 bases. Here the CDR3 DNA reads TGCAGCGTTGAAGATCATACAGCATCGAACACCGGGGAGCTGTTTTTT. It translates to CSVEDHTASNTGELFF.

The V and J genes are TRBV6-5 and TRBJ1-4; D not certain. This CDR3 contains 15 residues. V was pared by 0 bases and J by 4 bases, with 9 bases between. The germline CDR1 and CDR2 sequences are MNHEY and SVGAGI. The CDR3 spells CASSYSSGGNEKLFF. The CDR3 DNA follows: TGTGCCAGCAGTTACTCGAGCGGTGGTAATGAAAAACTGTTTTTT.

This sequence joins TRBV20-1 and TRBJ1-1; weak D call: TRBD1 (6 bases). The ends were cut back, 6 bases at V and 3 bases at J, with 8 bases in the middle. The germline CDR1 and CDR2 sequences are DFQATT and SNEGSKA (reference sequence). CDR3 length: 11 amino acids. CDR3 sequence reads: CSADSHTEAFF. As DNA, the CDR3 is TGCAGTGCGGACAGTCACACTGAAGCTTTCTTT.

The chain is built from TRBV9 and TRBJ1-2; 8 positions match TRBD1. The CDR3 is made up of 15 amino acids. Trimming removed 3 bases from V and 8 bases from J; junction bases left unmatched: 12. Germline values: CDR1 SGDLS, CDR2 YYNGEE. CDR3 in amino acids: CASSGRSGGGRGYTF. CDR3 DNA: TGTGCCAGCAGCGGAAGATCAGGGGGCGGACGGGGCTACACCTTC.

The chain uses TRBV19 and TRBJ1-3; 7 bases fit TRBD1. The V and J ends lost 5 bases and 4 bases, in that order; junction bases with no gene match: 14. Germline CDR1 and CDR2: LNHDA and SQIVND (reference sequence). The CDR3 is made up of 17 amino acids. The CDR3 bases are TGTGCCAGTAGTGCTGGATCAGACAGGGTAACCGGAAACACCATATATTTT. This sequence encodes CASSAGSDRVTGNTIYF. Supplemented by reference TRBV19 and TRBJ1-3, the full variable domain reads DGGITQSPKYLFRKEGQNVTLSCEQNLNHDAMYWYRQDPGQGLRLIYYSQIVNDFQKGDIAEGYSVSREKKESFPLTVTSAQKNPTAFYLCASSAGSDRVTGNTIYFGEGSWLTVV.

There are a few counts of this clone. The chain employs TRBV5-1 and TRBJ2-3; 12 positions match TRBD2. V lost 1 base and J lost 4; bases outside the gene matches: 10. The CDR3 runs 18 residues. Looked up from germline, CDR1 is SGHRS and CDR2 is YFSETQ. The CDR3 reads CASSLFPSGGGMADTQYF. CDR3 coding DNA: TGCGCCAGCAGCTTGTTTCCTAGCGGGGGGGGTATGGCAGATACGCAGTATTTT. The full variable domain, with the rest looked up from reference TRBV5-1 and TRBJ2-3, is KAGVTQTPRYLIKTRGQQVTLSCSPISGHRSVSWYQQTPGQGLQFLFEYFSETQRNKGNFPGRFSGRQFSNSRSEMNVSTLELGDSALYLCASSLFPSGGGMADTQYFGPGTRLTVL.

Details on this clone: Germline and junction disagree at one end, which may indicate a read error. The chain employs TRBV5-6 and TRBJ1-5; TRBD1 aligns across 10 bases. Germline values: CDR1 SGHDT, CDR2 YYEEEE. CDR3 length: 15 amino acids. The CDR3 DNA reads TGTGCCAGCAGCCTGGGACAGGGGCCCAATCAGCTCCAGCATTTT. It translates to CASSLGQGPNQLQHF.

This clone has just a few counts. The J gene is TRBJ1-4, the V gene TRBV16; maybe TRBD1 (6 bases). The CDR3 is 15 residues long. Germline assignment: CDR1 KGHSY and CDR2 FQNENV. Trimming took 0 bases from V and 7 from J, leaving 12 bases between them. The CDR3 loop reads CASSQSGTRGEKLFF. CDR3 sequence (DNA): TGTGCCAGCAGCCAATCAGGGACAAGGGGTGAAAAACTGTTTTTT.

The chain recombines TRBV6-5 with TRBJ2-5, with a possible D match to TRBD2 (6 bases). This CDR3 has 14 amino acids. Germline V gives CDR1 MNHEY, CDR2 SVGAGI. V shed 6 bases and J shed 2 bases, with 13 bases lying between them. The DNA for the CDR3 is TGTGCCAGCAGGGCTGGGGGGTTACAAGAGACCCAGTACTTC. This sequence encodes CASRAGGLQETQYF.

V gene TRBV5-8 combines with J gene TRBJ1-4, with 9 bases fitting TRBD1. The CDR3 runs 17 residues. V gave up 0 bases and J gave up 4 bases; unmatched junction bases: 7. Looked up from germline, CDR1 is SGHTS and CDR2 is YDEGEE. Here the CDR3 reads CASSLAGTGRVNEKLFF. The CDR3 region has the DNA TGTGCCAGCAGCTTGGCCGGGACAGGGCGTGTTAATGAAAAACTGTTTTTT.

The J gene is TRBJ2-4, the V gene TRBV5-4; the match to TRBD1 covers 7 bases. This CDR3 is built from 16 residues. Germline V gene sequence: CDR1 SGHNT, CDR2 YYREEE (reference sequence). The J segment lost 0 bases and the V segment lost 4 bases, leaving 7 bases of the junction unmatched. CDR3 sequence reads: CASSIGQDLAKNIQYF. CDR3 bases: TGTGCCAGCAGCATAGGACAGGACCTAGCCAAAAACATTCAGTACTTC.

The chain has TRBV7-2 and TRBJ1-2; D is possibly TRBD1 (6 bases). Trimming shortened V by 0 bases and J by 8 bases, and 19 bases separated the two germline ends. Germline V gene lookup returns CDR1 SGHTA and CDR2 FQGNSA. The CDR3 runs to 16 residues. CDR3 region: CASSLAGASTGGGYTF. As DNA, the CDR3 is TGTGCCAGCAGCTTAGCGGGGGCATCGACAGGCGGGGGCTACACCTTC.

The CDR3 loop is CASSLGDRSTDTQYF. CDR3 nucleotides: TGCGCCAGCAGCTTAGGGGACAGAAGCACAGATACGCAGTATTTT. The rearrangement links TRBV5-1 to TRBJ2-3, with TRBD1 matching over 7 bases. CDR1 and CDR2 (germline): SGHRS, YFSETQ. The CDR3 has 15 amino acids. With 2 bases clipped from V and 0 bases from J, the junction kept 3 bases outside the gene matches.

A note on this clone: This sample includes further DNA sequences coding for the same CDR3. The chain employs TRBV28 and TRBJ1-3; no clear D gene. V lost 1 base to trimming and J lost 3 bases, with 4 bases between them. The length of the CDR3 is 13 residues. Germline values: CDR1 MDHEN, CDR2 SYDVKM. The CDR3 loop is CASSLSLGNTIYF. The CDR3, as DNA: TGTGCCAGCAGTTTATCTCTTGGAAACACCATATATTTT. Full variable domain (outside the CDR3, taken from reference TRBV28 and TRBJ1-3): DVKVTQSSRYLVKRTGEKVFLECVQDMDHENMFWYRQDPGLGLRLIYFSYDVKMKEKGDIPEGYSVSREKKERFSLILESASTNQTSMYLCASSLSLGNTIYFGEGSWLTVV.

The chain uses TRBV29-1 and TRBJ2-1; 7 nucleotides align to TRBD1. CDR1 and CDR2 from the germline V gene are SQVTM and ANQGSEA. This CDR3 has 14 residues. Trimming cost V 6 bases and J 7 bases; bases outside gene matches: 12. CDR3 in DNA: TGCAGCGTCGTGGGCCGTGACAGGGAGAATGAGCAGTTCTTC. The encoded protein is CSVVGRDRENEQFF.

The chain couples TRBV4-2 to TRBJ2-3; TRBD2 agrees at 12 bases. The length of the CDR3 is 15 residues. Germline V lookup: CDR1 LGHNA, CDR2 YNFKEQ. V was pared by 4 bases and J by 3 bases, with 2 bases of the junction left unmatched. The CDR3 reads CASSPGTSGTDTQYF. The DNA for the CDR3 is TGTGCCAGCAGCCCCGGGACTAGCGGGACAGATACGCAGTATTTT.

This chain joins TRBV9 and TRBJ1-3, with no clear D. Germline V lookup: CDR1 SGDLS, CDR2 YYNGEE. CDR3 length equals 17 residues. The V gene lost 1 base and the J gene lost 4 bases, with 18 bases spanning the gap. CDR3 bases: TGTGCCAGCAGCGTACTTGATAGCTCCTCTGCGGGAAACACCATATATTTT. It translates to CASSVLDSSSAGNTIYF.

This sequence joins TRBV6-5 and TRBJ2-3, with D unresolved. Deletions cut 0 bases from V and 6 bases from J, with 7 bases between. Germline assignment: CDR1 MNHEY and CDR2 SVGAGI. This CDR3 region has 13 residues. The CDR3 protein is CASSYSKEDTQYF. The CDR3 bases are TGTGCCAGCAGTTACTCGAAGGAGGATACGCAGTATTTT.

CDR3 sequence: CASRTSGKETQYF. CDR3 bases: TGTGCCAGCCGGACTAGCGGAAAAGAGACCCAGTACTTC. The chain combines TRBV6-5 with TRBJ2-5, with TRBD2 matching over 10 bases. Germline lookup yields CDR1 MNHEY and CDR2 SVGAGI. CDR3 length: 13 residues. The junction had 3 bases not matched to a gene; V was cut back by 8 bases and J by 3 bases.

The chain combines TRBV19 with TRBJ2-4; unclear D gene. Germline V CDR1 and CDR2: LNHDA, SQIVND (reference sequence). The CDR3 has 14 amino acids. Between the trimmed V and J ends, which lost 0 bases and 9 bases, there was a span of 12 bases. The CDR3: CASSIDKVAGIQYF. The CDR3 nucleotides read TGTGCCAGTAGTATAGATAAGGTAGCCGGCATTCAGTACTTC.

The CDR3 spells CASSFDRLNTEAFF. CDR3 DNA sequence: TGTGCCAGCTCATTCGACAGGCTGAACACTGAAGCTTTCTTT. The chain joins TRBV18 to TRBJ1-1, with D perhaps TRBD1 (6 bases). The CDR3 is made up of 14 amino acids. Germline assignment: CDR1 KGHSH and CDR2 LQKENI. Trimming removed 5 bases from V and 0 bases from J, with 10 bases in between.

In its sample, this clone was seen a few times. This rearrangement joins TRBV9 to TRBJ2-1; TRBD2 matches at 7 bases. This CDR3 has 14 residues. The ends lost 2 bases at V and 5 bases at J; junction bases unmatched: 4. Germline V CDR1 and CDR2: SGDLS, YYNGEE. CDR3 amino acids: CASSVREANNEQFF. The CDR3 bases are TGTGCCAGCAGCGTTCGGGAGGCCAACAATGAGCAGTTCTTC.

V and J are TRBV7-2 and TRBJ2-7; 7 bases map to TRBD1. The V segment lost 1 base and the J segment 2 bases; nucleotides outside the gene matches: 2. The CDR3 spans 14 residues. Per the germline V gene, CDR1 is SGHTA and CDR2 is FQGNSA. CDR3 amino acids: CASSLGTGAYEQYF. The CDR3 nucleotides read TGTGCCAGCAGCTTAGGGACAGGCGCCTACGAGCAGTACTTC.

This chain joins TRBV19 and TRBJ2-5, with 7 bases fitting TRBD1. The assigned J gene may be wrong: the sequence end matches TRBJ2-7 better. The CDR3 length is 12 residues. From germline, CDR1 is LNHDA and CDR2 SQIVND (reference sequence). CDR3: CASSTGGYEQYF. The CDR3 DNA reads TGTGCCAGTAGTACAGGGGGCTACGAGCAGTACTTC.

The genes are TRBV9 and TRBJ2-1; TRBD1 agrees at 7 bases. The CDR3 covers 14 residues. The trim removed 2 bases at V and 5 bases at J, leaving 4 bases unmatched. Germline CDR1 and CDR2: SGDLS and YYNGEE. The CDR3 region is CASSVRDSDNEQFF. The CDR3 region has the DNA TGTGCCAGCAGCGTCCGGGACAGCGACAATGAGCAGTTCTTC. Together with reference TRBV9 and TRBJ2-1, the CDR3 gives the full variable domain: DSGVTQTPKHLITATGQRVTLRCSPRSGDLSVYWYQQSLDQGLQFLIQYYNGEERAKGNILERFSAQQFPDLHSELNLSSLELGDSALYFCASSVRDSDNEQFFGPGTRLTVL.